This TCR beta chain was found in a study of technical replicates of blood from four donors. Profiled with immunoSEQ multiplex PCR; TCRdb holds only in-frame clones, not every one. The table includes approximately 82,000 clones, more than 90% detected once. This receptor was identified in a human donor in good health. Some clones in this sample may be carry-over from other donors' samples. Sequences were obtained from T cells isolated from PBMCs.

As DNA, the CDR3 is TGTGCCAGCAGCTTTGGCTCAACGGAGACCCAGTACTTC. Protein: CASSFGSTETQYF. V is TRBV11-3 and J is TRBJ2-5; D is ambiguous. Germline V gene data show CDR1 as SGHNT and CDR2 as YENEEA. The germline V and J ends were trimmed by 3 bases and 5 bases, with 10 bases remaining between them. CDR3 size: 13 residues.